This T cell receptor (beta chain) comes out of a study of T cell changes during pregnancy in multiple sclerosis. Assay used: immunoSEQ multiplex PCR; TCRdb lists only in-frame clones, some missing. The data contain roughly 57,000 clones, about 92% of them singletons. This material consisted of CD8+ T cells from peripheral blood mononuclear cells, taken before pregnancy. This clonotype originated in a female donor with multiple sclerosis, enrolled in a pregnancy study.

The CDR3 protein is CASSPGTGLYEQYF. DNA of the CDR3: TGTGCCAGCAGCCCCGGGACAGGCCTCTACGAGCAGTACTTC. The rearrangement uses TRBV14 and TRBJ2-7, with 8 bases matching TRBD1. Trimming removed 4 bases from V and 3 bases from J; junction bases left unmatched: 5. The CDR3 covers 14 residues. Germline V gives CDR1 SGHDN, CDR2 FVKESK.